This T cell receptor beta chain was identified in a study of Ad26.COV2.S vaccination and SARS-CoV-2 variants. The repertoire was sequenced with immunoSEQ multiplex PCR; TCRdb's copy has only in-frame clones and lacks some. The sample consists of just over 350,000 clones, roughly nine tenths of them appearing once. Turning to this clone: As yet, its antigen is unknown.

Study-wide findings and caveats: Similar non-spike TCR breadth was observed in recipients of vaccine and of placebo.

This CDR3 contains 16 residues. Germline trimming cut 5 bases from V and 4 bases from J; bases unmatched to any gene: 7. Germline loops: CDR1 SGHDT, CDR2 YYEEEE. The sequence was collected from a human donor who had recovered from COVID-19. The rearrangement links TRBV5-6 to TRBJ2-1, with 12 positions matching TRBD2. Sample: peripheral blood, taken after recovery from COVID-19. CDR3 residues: CASRSGLAGNYNEQFF. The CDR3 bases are TGTGCCAGCAGATCTGGACTAGCGGGAAATTACAATGAGCAGTTCTTC.